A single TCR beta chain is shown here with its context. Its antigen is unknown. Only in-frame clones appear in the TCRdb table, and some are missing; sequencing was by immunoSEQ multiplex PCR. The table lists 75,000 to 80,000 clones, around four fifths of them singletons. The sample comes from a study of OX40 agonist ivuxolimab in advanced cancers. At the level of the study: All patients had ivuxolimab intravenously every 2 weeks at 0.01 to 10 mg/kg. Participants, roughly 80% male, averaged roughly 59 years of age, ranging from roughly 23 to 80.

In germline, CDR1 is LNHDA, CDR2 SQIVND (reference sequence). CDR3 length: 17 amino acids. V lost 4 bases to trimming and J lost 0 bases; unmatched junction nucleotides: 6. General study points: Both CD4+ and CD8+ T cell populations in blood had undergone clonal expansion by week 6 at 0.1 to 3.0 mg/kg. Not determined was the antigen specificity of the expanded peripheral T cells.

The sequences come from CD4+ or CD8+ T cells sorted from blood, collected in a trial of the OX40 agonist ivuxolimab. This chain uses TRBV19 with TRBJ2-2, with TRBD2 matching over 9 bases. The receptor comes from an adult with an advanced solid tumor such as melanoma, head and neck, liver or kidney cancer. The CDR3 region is CASSKRAGGPNTGELFF. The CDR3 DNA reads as TGTGCCAGTAGTAAACGAGCGGGAGGACCGAACACCGGGGAGCTGTTTTTT. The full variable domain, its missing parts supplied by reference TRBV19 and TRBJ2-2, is DGGITQSPKYLFRKEGQNVTLSCEQNLNHDAMYWYRQDPGQGLRLIYYSQIVNDFQKGDIAEGYSVSREKKESFPLTVTSAQKNPTAFYLCASSKRAGGPNTGELFFGEGSRLTVL.